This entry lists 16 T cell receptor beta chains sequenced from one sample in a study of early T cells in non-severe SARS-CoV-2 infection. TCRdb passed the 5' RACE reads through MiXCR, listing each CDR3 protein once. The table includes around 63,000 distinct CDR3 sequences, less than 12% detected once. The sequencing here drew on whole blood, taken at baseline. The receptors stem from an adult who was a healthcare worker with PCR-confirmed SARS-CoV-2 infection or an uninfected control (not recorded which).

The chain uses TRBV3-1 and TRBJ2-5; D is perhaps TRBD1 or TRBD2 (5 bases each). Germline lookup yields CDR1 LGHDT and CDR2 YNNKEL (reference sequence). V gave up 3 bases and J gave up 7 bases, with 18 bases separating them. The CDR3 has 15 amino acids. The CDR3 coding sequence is TGTGCCAGCAGCCAGTGGAATACGGGGCGAGGGACCCAGTACTTC. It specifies CASSQWNTGRGTQYF.

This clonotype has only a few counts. The CDR3 loop is CASSSSGARTDTQYF. In DNA, the CDR3 is TGTGCCAGTAGTAGTTCGGGGGCGCGAACAGATACGCAGTATTTT. The chain has TRBV19 and TRBJ2-3; D may correspond to TRBD1 or TRBD2 (6 bases each). With 4 bases removed from V and 3 bases from J, the gap between germline ends came to 14 bases. Germline V gene sequence: CDR1 LNHDA, CDR2 SQIVND (reference sequence). This CDR3 is 15 amino acids long.

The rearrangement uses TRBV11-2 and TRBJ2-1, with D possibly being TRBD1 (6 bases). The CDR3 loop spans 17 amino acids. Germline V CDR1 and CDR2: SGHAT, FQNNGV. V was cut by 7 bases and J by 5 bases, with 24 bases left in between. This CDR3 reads CASTRRIQGRNHNEQFF. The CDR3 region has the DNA TGTGCCAGCACCAGAAGAATTCAGGGGCGCAATCACAATGAGCAGTTCTTC. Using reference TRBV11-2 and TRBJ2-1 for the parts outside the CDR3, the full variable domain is EAGVAQSPRYKIIEKRQSVAFWCNPISGHATLYWYQQILGQGPKLLIQFQNNGVVDDSQLPKDRFSAERLKGVDSTLKIQPAKLEDSAVYLCASTRRIQGRNHNEQFFGPGTRLTVL.

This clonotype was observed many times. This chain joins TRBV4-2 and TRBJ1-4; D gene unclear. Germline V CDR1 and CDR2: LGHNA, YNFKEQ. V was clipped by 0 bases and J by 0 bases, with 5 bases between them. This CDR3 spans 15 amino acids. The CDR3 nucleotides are TGTGCCAGCAGCCAAGAAGCAGCAACTAATGAAAAACTGTTTTTT. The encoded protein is CASSQEAATNEKLFF.

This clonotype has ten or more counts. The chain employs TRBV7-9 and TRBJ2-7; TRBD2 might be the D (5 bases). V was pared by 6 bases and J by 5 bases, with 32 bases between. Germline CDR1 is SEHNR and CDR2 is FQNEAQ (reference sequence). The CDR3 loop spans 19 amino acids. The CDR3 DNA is TGTGCCAGCAGTGGCTCCGGGAAGATTAATGCACCCGATCGCCACGAGCAGTACTTC. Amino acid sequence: CASSGSGKINAPDRHEQYF. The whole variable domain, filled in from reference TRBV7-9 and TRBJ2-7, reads DTGVSQNPRHKITKRGQNVTFRCDPISEHNRLYWYRQTLGQGPEFLTYFQNEAQLEKSRLLSDRFSAERPKGSFSTLEIQRTEQGDSAMYLCASSGSGKINAPDRHEQYFGPGTRLTVT.

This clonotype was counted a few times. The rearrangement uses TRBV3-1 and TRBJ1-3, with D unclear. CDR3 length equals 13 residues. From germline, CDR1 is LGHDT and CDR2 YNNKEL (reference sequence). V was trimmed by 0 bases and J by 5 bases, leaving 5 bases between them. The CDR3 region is CASSQDARNTIYF. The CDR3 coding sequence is TGTGCCAGCAGCCAAGACGCCCGAAACACCATATATTTT.

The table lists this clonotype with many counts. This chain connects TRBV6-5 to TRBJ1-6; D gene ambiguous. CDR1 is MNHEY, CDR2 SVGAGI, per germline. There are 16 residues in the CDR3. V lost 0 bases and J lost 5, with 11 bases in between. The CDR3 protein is CASSYSVAANNSPLHF. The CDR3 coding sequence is TGTGCCAGCAGTTACTCCGTGGCAGCCAATAATTCACCCCTCCACTTT.

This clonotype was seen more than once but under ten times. CDR3 sequence reads: CASRGRVSGQYEQYF. CDR3 coding DNA: TGTGCCAGCAGAGGCCGAGTTTCGGGGCAGTACGAGCAGTACTTC. This sequence joins TRBV7-8 and TRBJ2-7, with D possibly being TRBD1 or TRBD2 (5 bases each). This CDR3 has 15 residues. Germline lookup yields CDR1 SGHVS and CDR2 FQNEAQ. The V end lost 6 bases, the J end lost 4 bases, and 19 bases lay between the germline ends. The full variable domain, completed using reference TRBV7-8 and TRBJ2-7, is GAGVSQSPRYKVAKRGQDVALRCDPISGHVSLFWYQQALGQGPEFLTYFQNEAQLDKSGLPSDRFFAERPEGSVSTLKIQRTQQEDSAVYLCASRGRVSGQYEQYFGPGTRLTVT.

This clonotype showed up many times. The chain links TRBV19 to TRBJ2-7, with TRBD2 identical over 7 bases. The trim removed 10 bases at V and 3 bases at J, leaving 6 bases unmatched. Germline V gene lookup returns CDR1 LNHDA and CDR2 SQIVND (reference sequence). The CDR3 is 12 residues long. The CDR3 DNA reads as TGTGCCACCCGGGACTATAACTACGAGCAGTACTTC. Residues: CATRDYNYEQYF.

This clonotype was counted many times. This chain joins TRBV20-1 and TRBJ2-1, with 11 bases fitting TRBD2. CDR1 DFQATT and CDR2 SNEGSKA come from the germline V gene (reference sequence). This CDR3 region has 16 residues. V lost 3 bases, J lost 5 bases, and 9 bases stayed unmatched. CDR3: CSARDTGTSGNNEQFF. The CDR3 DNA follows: TGCAGTGCTAGGGATACCGGGACTAGCGGTAACAATGAGCAGTTCTTC.

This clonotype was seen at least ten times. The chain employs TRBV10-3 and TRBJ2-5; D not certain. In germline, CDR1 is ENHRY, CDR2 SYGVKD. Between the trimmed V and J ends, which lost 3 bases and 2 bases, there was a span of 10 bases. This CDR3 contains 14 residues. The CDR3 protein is CAISDRQLQETQYF. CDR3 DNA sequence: TGTGCCATCAGTGACCGGCAGTTACAAGAGACCCAGTACTTC.

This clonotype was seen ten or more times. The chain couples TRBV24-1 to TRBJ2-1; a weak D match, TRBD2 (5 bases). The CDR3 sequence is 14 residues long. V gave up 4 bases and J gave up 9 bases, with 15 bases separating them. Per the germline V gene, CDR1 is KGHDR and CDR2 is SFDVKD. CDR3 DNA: TGTGCCACCAGTGAACAGAGGGCGGTGGGTGAGCAGTTCTTC. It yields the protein CATSEQRAVGEQFF.

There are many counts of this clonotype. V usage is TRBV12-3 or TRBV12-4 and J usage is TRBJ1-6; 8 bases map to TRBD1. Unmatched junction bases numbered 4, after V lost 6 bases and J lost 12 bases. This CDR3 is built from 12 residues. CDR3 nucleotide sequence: TGTGCCAGCAGGCAAACAGGGGGACCCCTCCACTTT. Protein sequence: CASRQTGGPLHF.

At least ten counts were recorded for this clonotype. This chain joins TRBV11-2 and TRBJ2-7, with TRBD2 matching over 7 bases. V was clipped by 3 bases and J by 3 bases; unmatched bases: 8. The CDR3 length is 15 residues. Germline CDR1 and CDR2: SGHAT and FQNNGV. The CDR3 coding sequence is TGTGCCAGCAGCTTGGGAACTAGCGACCGCTACGAGCAGTACTTC. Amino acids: CASSLGTSDRYEQYF.

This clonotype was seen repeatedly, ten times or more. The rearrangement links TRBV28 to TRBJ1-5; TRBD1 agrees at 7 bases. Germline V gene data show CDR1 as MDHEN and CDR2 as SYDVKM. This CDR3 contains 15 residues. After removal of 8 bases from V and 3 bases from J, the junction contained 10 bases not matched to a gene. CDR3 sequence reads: CASVPGTAYNQPQHF. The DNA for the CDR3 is TGTGCCAGCGTCCCCGGGACAGCCTACAATCAGCCCCAGCATTTT.

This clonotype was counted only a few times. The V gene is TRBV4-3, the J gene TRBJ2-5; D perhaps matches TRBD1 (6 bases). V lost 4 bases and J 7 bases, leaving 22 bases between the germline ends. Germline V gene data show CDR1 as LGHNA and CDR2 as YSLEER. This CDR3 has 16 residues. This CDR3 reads CASSPYWGPGVTTQYF. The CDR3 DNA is TGCGCCAGCAGCCCCTACTGGGGGCCTGGAGTGACGACCCAGTACTTC.